This TCR beta chain was recorded in a study of blood T cells in healthy people across ages. General study points: Greater diversity and more naive CD4+ cells were seen in long-lived donors than in aged donors.

For the second PCR, which ran for about 6 to 11 cycles, a sample-barcoded 5' primer and a J-beta primer mix were used. All samples yielded 2.5 million or more CDR3-containing paired-end reads. TCRdb fed the 5' RACE reads into MiXCR, producing one record per CDR3 protein. The profile shows about 930,000 distinct CDR3 sequences, around 29% of them singletons. Per the germline V gene, CDR1 is MNHEY and CDR2 is SVGAGI. J lost 6 bases, V lost 8 bases, and 16 bases had no gene match. The CDR3 is 16 amino acids. This clonotype was detected ten times or more. Its target is unknown. A further study also used this sample, focusing on T cells of mothers and their children.

The sample comprised blood. The receptor was derived from a woman aged 40 to 55 in good health. V gene TRBV6-5 combines with J gene TRBJ1-5, with 7 bases fitting TRBD1. CDR3 nucleotides: TGTGCCAGCGGATTTGTACAGGGGCCTCTGGGTCAGCCCCAGCATTTT. Its translation is CASGFVQGPLGQPQHF.